This note documents a single TCR beta chain sequence. Its specificity is not known. Unstimulated regulatory T cells (CD4+CD25+CD127-), CD4+CD25- non-regulatory cells, CD4 and CD8 cells were FACS-sorted from thawed PBMCs. The entry originates in a study of Tregs in tolerant kidney transplant recipients. Overall study context: Recipients received nonmyeloablative bone marrow transplants from related graft donors, with transient mixed chimerism.

Here immunoSEQ multiplex PCR was the method, and the copy in TCRdb shows in-frame clones only, minus some. The sample has about 83,000 clones, roughly 98% seen once. General study points: Findings come from small patient numbers and require larger validation.

In germline, CDR1 is SQVTM, CDR2 ANQGSEA. The trim removed 4 bases at V and 6 bases at J, leaving 7 bases unmatched. This CDR3 comprises 14 residues. The TCR was taken from a human donor who received a combined kidney and bone marrow transplant. The sample consisted of CD4+ T cells from blood, taken before the transplant. The chain couples TRBV29-1 to TRBJ2-3; 10 bases match TRBD2. DNA of the CDR3: TGCAGCGTTGGGCCTAGCGGGAGTCCGGATACGCAGTATTTT. As protein: CSVGPSGSPDTQYF.